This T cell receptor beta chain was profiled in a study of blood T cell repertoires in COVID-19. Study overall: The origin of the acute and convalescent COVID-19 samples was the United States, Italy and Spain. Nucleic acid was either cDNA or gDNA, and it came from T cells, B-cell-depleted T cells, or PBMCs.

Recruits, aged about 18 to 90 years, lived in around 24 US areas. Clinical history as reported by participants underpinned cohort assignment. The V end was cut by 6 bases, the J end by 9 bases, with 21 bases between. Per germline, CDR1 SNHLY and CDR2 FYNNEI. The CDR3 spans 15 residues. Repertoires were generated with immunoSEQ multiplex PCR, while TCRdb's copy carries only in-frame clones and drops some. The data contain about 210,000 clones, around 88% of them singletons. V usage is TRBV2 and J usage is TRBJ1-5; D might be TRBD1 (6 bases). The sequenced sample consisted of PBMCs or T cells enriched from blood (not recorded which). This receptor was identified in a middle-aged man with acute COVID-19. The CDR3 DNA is TGTGCCAGCAGACGGGACATCGCCTCCGTGTGGCCCCAGCATTTT. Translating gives CASRRDIASVWPQHF.